This T cell receptor (beta chain) derives from a study of glioma-infiltrating T cells after dendritic cell vaccination. TCRdb's copy holds only in-frame clones and misses some; the assay was immunoSEQ multiplex PCR. The sample has 50,000 to 60,000 clones, about 80% seen once. Germline lookup yields CDR1 LNHNV and CDR2 YYDKDF (reference sequence). This CDR3 is 14 amino acids long. V dropped 8 bases and J dropped 5; count of bases not matched to a gene: 10. Stated time point: after dendritic cell vaccination, including at tumor progression/relapse. This TCR derives from a human donor with glioblastoma. This sequence joins TRBV15 and TRBJ2-5; 8 nucleotides align to TRBD2. Sequenced material: blood, taken after dendritic cell vaccination. CDR3: CATGNRGGGETQYF. CDR3 nucleotides: TGTGCCACCGGTAACCGGGGGGGAGGCGAGACCCAGTACTTC.